This TCR beta chain was sequenced for a study of cytomegalovirus exposure and HLA in healthy donors. Overall study context: The use of the same platform for the approximately 130 validation repertoires and the roughly 700 first-cohort repertoires was reported by a later analysis.

To note about this clone: As yet, its antigen is unknown.

The CDR3 is 12 residues long. CDR1 is MNHNS and CDR2 is SASEGT in the germline V gene. Trimming took 11 bases from V and 3 from J, leaving 12 bases between them. The data were produced by immunoSEQ multiplex PCR, yet TCRdb's version contains in-frame clones alone and is incomplete. The repertoire holds some 350,000 clones, with roughly 90% as singletons. Study conclusions and caveats: That first-cohort TCR clusters tended to co-occur in the 95 to 150 validation repertoires was found in a later analysis.

The chain joins TRBV6-1 to TRBJ2-3, with D hard to call. Sequenced sample: PBMCs. This sequence originates from a woman aged 25-40 years in good health and CMV-seropositive. The CDR3 spells CAARPGTDTQYF. The DNA of the CDR3 is TGTGCCGCGAGGCCCGGTACAGATACGCAGTATTTT.